This T cell receptor (beta chain) comes out of a study of cytomegalovirus exposure and HLA in healthy donors. On the study more broadly: About 83 million unique TCRs from HLA-typed donors made up an early data release. General observations from the study: The authors later linked a missense DCLRE1C variant to TCR beta V- and J-gene trimming. Relative to equally common others, HLA-associated TCR beta chains showed greater clonal expansion in a later analysis.

This clone is a singleton in its sample. No antigen is known for it. Primers: 60 Vbeta forward and 13 Jbeta reverse. Some clones are missing from TCRdb's copy, which holds only in-frame ones; the method was immunoSEQ multiplex PCR. The sample lists 150,000 or so clones; 70% to 80% were seen once. Material: PBMCs. The sequence came from a man aged 18 to 29 in good health and CMV-seropositive.

The CDR3 loop is CASSVLGGGQETQYF. The CDR3, as DNA: TGTGCCAGCAGTGTTTTGGGGGGGGGCCAAGAGACCCAGTACTTC. The chain recombines TRBV2 with TRBJ2-5, with 7 bases fitting TRBD2. The CDR3 is 15 amino acids. CDR1 is SNHLY, CDR2 FYNNEI, per germline. Trimming cost V 4 bases and J 1 base; bases outside gene matches: 6.